These T cell receptor beta chains were read from a single sample in a study of control samples from healthy donors and cancer patients. Profiled with immunoSEQ multiplex PCR; TCRdb holds only in-frame clones, not every one. The repertoire consists of about 160,000 clones, with 96% occurring once and the leading ten covering 0.85% to 1.3%. Sequenced material: blood. The receptors derive from a woman in her 30s in good health. CDR3s include the opening cysteine and the closing phenylalanine or tryptophan. Each record gives: V gene, CDR3 length, J gene, D gene, clone size, CDR3 DNA, CDR3 protein. The D gene is left open where the match is weak. Where a row states a size, it is once, few, many or the class of an expanded clone; other rows omit it.

>TRBV9|12|TRBJ1-3|-|-
TGTGCCAGCAGCGTCCCTGGAAACACCATATATTTT
CASSVPGNTIYF
>TRBV7-2|16|TRBJ2-7|-|-
TGTGCCAGCAGCTTAGGGAGTAGCCGCTTCTCCTACGAGCAGTACTTC
CASSLGSSRFSYEQYF
>TRBV2|17|TRBJ2-3|TRBD1|-
TGTGCCAGCAGTACTAATCCGGACAGGGTAGCCACAGATACGCAGTATTTT
CASSTNPDRVATDTQYF
>TRBV24-1|18|TRBJ1-4|-|once
TGTGCCACCAGTGATCCGTCGACAGGAGGGATGGGTTCTGAAAAACTGTTTTTT
CATSDPSTGGMGSEKLFF
>TRBV30|15|TRBJ1-4|TRBD1|once
TGTGCCTGGAGTGTCAAGGGGGCCTCTAATGAAAAACTGTTTTTT
CAWSVKGASNEKLFF
>TRBV15|17|TRBJ2-2|TRBD1|-
TGTGCCACCAGGAGGTCTAACAGGGGTTATAACACCGGGGAGCTGTTTTTT
CATRRSNRGYNTGELFF
>TRBV7-9|12|TRBJ1-2|-|-
TGTGCCAGCAGCTTAGAAAACTATGGCTACACCTTC
CASSLENYGYTF
>TRBV9|14|TRBJ1-1|-|once
TGTGCCAGCAGCGTGTGGGTTCAGGGCACTGAAGCTTTCTTT
CASSVWVQGTEAFF
>TRBV6-1|13|TRBJ1-5|-|-
TGTGCCAGCAGTGAACGGGGCAATCAGCCCCAGCATTTT
CASSERGNQPQHF
>TRBV5-8|13|TRBJ1-1|-|-
TGTGCCAGCAGCCGGGACATTATCTCTGAAGCTTTCTTT
CASSRDIISEAFF
>TRBV4-2|13|TRBJ2-1|-|-
TGTGCCAGCAGCCACCAGGTAACCAATGAGCAGTTCTTC
CASSHQVTNEQFF
>TRBV28|17|TRBJ1-1|-|-
TGTGCCAGCAGTTTAGTTTCCGGATTTAGCCGAGACACTGAAGCTTTCTTT
CASSLVSGFSRDTEAFF
>TRBV19|16|TRBJ1-4|TRBD1|-
TGTGCCAGTACCCAAAGACAGGGAACAACTAATGAAAAACTGTTTTTT
CASTQRQGTTNEKLFF
>TRBV7-9|13|TRBJ1-1|-|-
TGTGCCAGCAGCTTAGAGATGAACACTGAAGCTTTCTTT
CASSLEMNTEAFF
>TRBV6-4|13|TRBJ2-5|-|-
TGTGCCAGCAGTGAAGACCACGGGAGGACCCAGTACTTC
CASSEDHGRTQYF
>TRBV12-5|15|TRBJ2-5|-|-
TGTGCTAGTGGTTTGGGTCAGGGCAACCAAGAGACCCAGTACTTC
CASGLGQGNQETQYF
>TRBV5-1|18|TRBJ2-6|-|-
TGCGCCAGCAGCTTGTGGGCAGGGCAGAGCTCTGGGGCCAACGTCCTGACTTTC
CASSLWAGQSSGANVLTF
>TRBV6-4|15|TRBJ2-5|TRBD2|-
TGTGCCAGCAGTGCGGCTAGCGGAGACCAAGAGACCCAGTACTTC
CASSAASGDQETQYF